A selection of T cell receptor beta chains follows, all from one sample in a study of memory CD4+ T cells and cytomegalovirus serostatus. The protocol was immunoSEQ multiplex PCR, while the TCRdb copy is restricted to in-frame clones and leaves out a portion. The sample holds fewer than 50,000 clones, roughly 83% seen once. Sample: memory CD4+ T cells from blood. The receptors derive from an adult in good health and CMV-seronegative. CDR3s include the opening cysteine and the closing phenylalanine or tryptophan. D genes are given only for firm matches. Clone size is not always given. Where it is, it says once, few, many or a class for expanded clones.

TRBJ1-3 | NA | NA | TRBV7-3 | CASSLIRGDTIYF | TGTGCCAGCAGCTTAATACGTGGGGACACCATATATTTT
TRBJ1-2 | TRBD1 | NA | TRBV5-1 | CASSDAGTVSYYGYTF | TGCGCCAGCAGCGATGCCGGGACAGTTTCCTATTATGGCTACACCTTC
TRBJ2-6 | NA | NA | TRBV18 | CASSPPGGANVLTF | TGTGCCAGCTCACCACCAGGTGGGGCCAACGTCCTGACTTTC
TRBJ2-4 | NA | NA | TRBV18 | CASSPGPQRDIQYF | TGTGCCAGCTCTCCGGGACCCCAACGGGACATTCAGTACTTC
TRBJ2-7 | NA | NA | TRBV19 | CASSMGRGGGVKEQYF | TGTGCCAGTAGTATGGGACGCGGCGGTGGAGTGAAGGAGCAGTACTTC
TRBJ2-4 | NA | NA | TRBV5-4 | CASSSGLGGAKNIQYF | TGTGCCAGCAGTTCCGGACTCGGGGGTGCCAAAAACATTCAGTACTTC
TRBJ2-2 | TRBD2 | NA | TRBV7-2 | CASSLTSGTNTGELFF | TGTGCCAGCAGCTTAACTAGCGGCACGAACACCGGGGAGCTGTTTTTT
TRBJ1-1 | NA | NA | TRBV10-3 | CAAYTRGGTEAFF | TGTGCCGCCTACACCAGGGGAGGAACTGAAGCTTTCTTT
TRBJ1-1 | NA | few | TRBV7-7 | CASGPLNTEAFF | TGTGCTAGCGGACCGCTGAACACTGAAGCTTTCTTT
TRBJ1-1 | NA | medium-sized | TRBV11-3 | CASSLVGRASEAFF | TGTGCCAGCAGCTTAGTAGGCAGGGCTTCTGAAGCTTTCTTT
TRBJ2-3 | NA | NA | TRBV7-7 | CASSPDSGDTQYF | TGTGCTAGCAGCCCCGATTCGGGAGATACGCAGTATTTT
TRBJ2-1 | NA | NA | TRBV7-2 | CASSWKSVGLEQFF | TGTGCCAGCAGCTGGAAGAGCGTCGGACTTGAGCAGTTCTTC
TRBJ1-1 | NA | NA | TRBV7-9 | CASSLALGFTEAFF | TGTGCCAGCAGCTTAGCGCTAGGGTTCACTGAAGCTTTCTTT
TRBJ2-1 | TRBD2 | NA | TRBV18 | CASSPLFSGSRNEQFF | TGTGCCAGCTCACCGCTTTTTAGCGGGAGCCGAAATGAGCAGTTCTTC
TRBJ1-3 | NA | NA | TRBV30 | CAWSGVGNTIYF | TGTGCCTGGAGTGGCGTTGGAAACACCATATATTTT
TRBJ1-1 | NA | NA | TRBV19 | CASRQGDTYTEAFF | TGTGCCAGTCGGCAAGGGGACACCTACACTGAAGCTTTCTTT
TRBJ2-1 | TRBD2 | NA | TRBV28 | CASSLRLAGYNEQFF | TGTGCCAGCAGTTTAAGACTAGCGGGATACAATGAGCAGTTCTTC
TRBJ2-3 | TRBD1 | NA | TRBV5-6 | CASSLVGRGNTDTQYF | TGTGCCAGCAGCTTGGTGGGCAGGGGGAACACAGATACGCAGTATTTT
TRBJ2-1 | TRBD2 | NA | TRBV27 | CASRLGASGDYNEQFF | TGTGCCAGCCGCCTCGGGGCTAGCGGGGACTACAATGAGCAGTTCTTC
TRBJ2-1 | TRBD1 | few | TRBV20-1 | CSVDRENEQFF | TGCAGCGTTGACAGGGAGAATGAGCAGTTCTTC
TRBJ1-2 | TRBD1 | NA | TRBV30 | CAWSSTGEYDGYTF | TGTGCCTGGAGTTCAACAGGGGAATACGATGGCTACACCTTC
TRBJ2-7 | NA | NA | TRBV4-2 | CASSRGTLEGYRYEQYF | TGTGCCAGCAGCCGGGGGACCCTGGAGGGGTACCGCTACGAGCAGTACTTC
TRBJ2-2 | NA | NA | TRBV7-2 | CASSQGGGGPGELFF | TGTGCCAGCAGCCAAGGGGGGGGAGGGCCCGGGGAGCTGTTTTTT
TRBJ1-1 | TRBD1 | NA | TRBV5-4 | CASSQLGQGNTEAFF | TGTGCCAGCAGCCAACTCGGACAGGGCAACACTGAAGCTTTCTTT
TRBJ2-1 | NA | NA | TRBV7-2 | CASSTRGSGEQFF | TGTGCCAGCTCCACCCGGGGGTCTGGTGAGCAGTTCTTC
TRBJ1-1 | TRBD1 | NA | TRBV19 | CATSPGQELPEAFF | TGTGCCACTTCACCGGGACAGGAGTTACCTGAAGCTTTCTTT
TRBJ2-2 | NA | NA | TRBV30 | CAWSHPGGYTGELFF | TGTGCCTGGAGTCATCCAGGGGGGTACACCGGGGAGCTGTTTTTT
TRBJ1-2 | NA | NA | TRBV5-4 | CASSQDSSLRRGYTF | TGCGCCAGCAGCCAAGATTCAAGCCTCCGGCGGGGCTACACCTTC
TRBJ2-7 | TRBD1 | NA | TRBV5-4 | CASSPSGWGQSYEQYF | TGTGCCAGCAGCCCGTCCGGGTGGGGACAGTCCTACGAGCAGTACTTC
TRBJ1-1 | NA | few | TRBV18 | CASSRTRANTEAFF | TGTGCCAGCTCCCGGACAAGGGCGAACACTGAAGCTTTCTTT
TRBJ2-1 | NA | once | TRBV11-2 | CASRHPGTRYNEQFF | TGTGCCAGCAGGCACCCCGGGACCCGTTACAATGAGCAGTTCTTC
TRBJ2-6 | NA | NA | TRBV2 | CASMQVANVLTF | TGTGCCAGCATGCAGGTCGCCAACGTCCTGACTTTC
TRBJ2-1 | TRBD2 | NA | TRBV28 | CASSREAGRDGEQFF | TGTGCCAGCAGTCGGGAAGCGGGACGGGATGGTGAGCAGTTCTTC
TRBJ1-6 | NA | NA | TRBV10-3 | CAISESVSPLHF | TGTGCCATCAGTGAGTCCGTTTCACCCCTCCACTTT
TRBJ2-5 | NA | NA | TRBV6-5 | CASRAPRGETQYF | TGTGCCAGCAGAGCACCTAGGGGAGAGACCCAGTACTTC
TRBJ1-4 | NA | NA | TRBV29-1 | CSVEMAGEKLFF | TGCAGCGTTGAAATGGCGGGAGAAAAACTGTTTTTT
TRBJ1-3 | NA | few | TRBV7-8 | CASSSQTVSGNTIYF | TGTGCCAGCAGCTCGCAGACAGTCTCTGGAAACACCATATATTTT
TRBJ1-3 | NA | few | TRBV7-2 | CASSLLQISSGNTIYF | TGTGCCAGCAGCTTACTACAAATATCCTCTGGAAACACCATATATTTT
TRBJ1-1 | TRBD1 | NA | TRBV30 | CAWSKTGVTEAFF | TGTGCCTGGAGTAAAACAGGGGTGACTGAAGCTTTCTTT
TRBJ2-3 | TRBD2 | NA | TRBV10-3 | CAITPEGLADSTDTQYF | TGTGCCATCACTCCGGAAGGACTAGCGGACTCGACAGATACGCAGTATTTT
TRBJ1-2 | NA | NA | TRBV5-1 | CASSFESAGGYTF | TGCGCCAGCAGCTTCGAGTCTGCAGGTGGCTACACCTTC
TRBJ2-4 | TRBD2 | NA | TRBV6-1 | CASSERGGRAADIQYF | TGTGCCAGCAGTGAGCGGGGGGGACGGGCGGCAGACATTCAGTACTTC
TRBJ1-2 | TRBD1 | NA | TRBV19 | CASSNPYRGRHGYTF | TGTGCCAGTAGTAATCCATACAGGGGAAGGCATGGCTACACCTTC
TRBJ2-2 | NA | NA | TRBV7-7 | CASSQGPNTGELFF | TGTGCCAGCAGCCAAGGACCGAACACCGGGGAGCTGTTTTTT
TRBJ2-7 | TRBD2 | few | TRBV5-4 | CASSTAGGRYEQYF | TGTGCCAGCAGCACAGCGGGAGGGCGATACGAGCAGTACTTC
TRBJ2-2 | TRBD1 | NA | TRBV4-1 | CASSQGRQGRRAGGLFF | TGCGCCAGCAGCCAGGGGAGACAGGGGAGGCGAGCCGGGGGGCTGTTTTTT
TRBJ2-7 | TRBD2 | NA | TRBV11-2 | CASSRGLAGGAYEQYF | TGTGCCAGCAGCCGTGGACTAGCGGGAGGAGCCTACGAGCAGTACTTC
TRBJ1-2 | NA | NA | TRBV30 | CAWSKGNYGYTF | TGTGCCTGGAGTAAAGGGAACTATGGCTACACCTTC
TRBJ1-5 | NA | NA | TRBV19 | CASSIDRGEPPQHF | TGTGCCAGTAGTATAGATCGGGGGGAGCCGCCCCAGCATTTT
TRBJ1-6 | TRBD1 | NA | TRBV18 | CASSPQTGQNNSPLHF | TGTGCCAGCTCACCACAAACGGGACAGAATAATTCACCCCTCCACTTT
TRBJ2-7 | NA | NA | TRBV4-2 | CASSQDRSSYEQYF | TGTGCCAGCAGCCAAGATAGGTCTTCCTACGAGCAGTACTTC
TRBJ2-5 | NA | NA | TRBV7-2 | CASRRLGEETQYF | TGTGCCAGCAGGAGGCTGGGGGAAGAGACCCAGTACTTC
TRBJ1-1 | NA | few | TRBV30 | CAWSPGDTEAFF | TGTGCCTGGAGTCCAGGGGATACTGAAGCTTTCTTT
TRBJ2-3 | NA | NA | TRBV6-5 | CASSGSRRRTDTQYF | TGTGCCAGCAGTGGCTCCCGCCGGCGCACAGATACGCAGTATTTT